This T cell receptor (beta chain) emerged from a study of cytomegalovirus exposure and HLA in healthy donors. This clone was seen only once. The primer mix had 60 Vbeta and 13 Jbeta primers. Measured with immunoSEQ multiplex PCR; TCRdb has only the in-frame clones, and not every one. The sample contains about 200,000 clones, roughly 79% of which appear only once. The material sequenced was PBMCs. The sequence derives from a man younger than 35 in good health and CMV-seronegative.

The CDR3 DNA is TGCGCCAGCAGCTTGTTTACGAAACAGAACACCGGGGAGCTGTTTTTT. This gives the protein CASSLFTKQNTGELFF. The gene calls are TRBV5-1 and TRBJ2-2; D uncertain. CDR1 and CDR2 (germline): SGHRS, YFSETQ. This CDR3 comprises 16 residues. V lost 1 base to trimming and J lost 1 base, with 11 bases between them. The whole variable domain, filled in from reference TRBV5-1 and TRBJ2-2, reads KAGVTQTPRYLIKTRGQQVTLSCSPISGHRSVSWYQQTPGQGLQFLFEYFSETQRNKGNFPGRFSGRQFSNSRSEMNVSTLELGDSALYLCASSLFTKQNTGELFFGEGSRLTVL.